This note documents a single T cell receptor beta chain sequence. It lacks a known antigen. Per-nucleotide qualities are absent, and no much larger clonotype sits a single base away. The cysteine opens and the phenylalanine closes a CDR3 of 20 amino acids. Only the CDR3 portion is preserved as DNA: 60 bases, with reading frame beginning at the first base. According to the germline V gene, CDR1 reads LGHNT and CDR2 reads FRNRAP. Ends trimmed: V by 1 base, J by 2 bases; bases unmatched to a gene: 13. The record originates from a study of shared clonotypes between healthy human individuals (dated by TCRdb to the early 2020s). About the study as a whole: The cohort comprised two women and a few men aged 18 to 49 years. For each donor, three plates each were used for CD4 naive and CD4 memory, two plates were used for CD8 naive, and one plate was used for CD8 memory. To estimate repertoire size and how much clonotype sharing occurs between individuals, the study deeply sequenced the blood TCR repertoires of several healthy adults. To increase sequencing depth and limit assay-specific biases, TCR repertoire library preparation and sequencing were carried out by different laboratories using diverse techniques. Each donor's leukapheresis produced roughly between roughly 0.94 and 9.5 billion PBMCs.

The study at large found these results: Based on pairwise subsampling, the degree of clonotype sharing among donors was expected to be affected by sequencing depth. About 5% of naive CD4, 3.5% of naive CD8, roughly 2.5% of memory CD4, and approximately 0.39% of memory CD8 clonotypes were shared across four donors. Naive subsets generally had larger estimated clonotype richness than memory subsets. Rarefaction of sorted-subset datasets indicated incomplete sequencing despite the large sequencing depth. Compared with non-shared clonotypes, clonotypes shared by all four sorted-subset donors had higher generation probabilities. The small number of donors limited the genetic and exposure-history diversity represented. Sampling was limited to blood, and TCR repertoires in tissue likely differ from TCR repertoires in blood.

TCR CDR3 regions were amplified from genomic DNA by multiplex PCR using the deep immunoSEQ assay. Extracted genomic DNA from each cell subset was spread evenly across all wells of several immunoSEQ 96-well plates, with each plate serving as a replicate. For sorted subsets, each replicate PCR was loaded with about 0.2 ug genomic DNA, equivalent to 25,000 to 35,000 T cell genomes. Purified libraries were quantified with a Qubit 3.0 fluorometer, sized on a Bioanalyzer 2100, and re-quantified with the KAPA Library Quantification kit. Each immunoSEQ 96-well plate was sequenced on its own single-read 150-cycle Illumina NextSeq 550 flow cell. As for how the authors treated the data: Because the immunoSEQ output included only junctional sequences and no quality scores, the filtering could not be the same as the filtering used for full-length reads. To assign V/J genes and CDR3, sequences were annotated using PyIR, a Python wrapper for IgBLAST v1.9, with IMGT germline references. Reads were filtered out if the reads had weak V/J assignments (E-value above 1e-6), no CDR3, stop codons, out-of-frame junctions, or ambiguous translated residues. A V3J clonotype was defined by an identical inferred V gene, J gene, and CDR3 amino acid sequence. Percentage overlap between repertoires was computed as shared unique clonotypes divided by the size of the smaller repertoire. Richness of each repertoire was evaluated using RTK rarefaction, the Chao1 estimator, and Recon v2.1 estimates of unobserved clonotypes. OLGA was used to compute generation probabilities for all TCRbeta clonotypes that the gDNA method yielded from several donors. Sourced from immuneACCESS, this table was stored by TCRdb with only in-frame sequences that have V and J called. A share of the clones is absent; for the studies checked, an unresolved V gene accounts for under half, and the remainder has no known explanation. For V, J and clone size, that table is used; D and trimming come from the DNA. Counted in this sample were about 700,000 clones; less than 85% of them appeared once. The top ten clonotypes cover approximately 1.7% of the sample.

Healthy HIV-negative adults with no recently reported acute infections or vaccinations were included as donors. Every donor was a Caucasian adult residing in Nashville, Tennessee, USA. CD4+ T cells were enriched through magnetic negative selection, after which naive cells were positively selected on CD45RA and the remaining negative fraction served as the memory subset. Blood was collected by leukapheresis, and PBMCs were isolated by Ficoll-Histopaque density gradient centrifugation and then cryopreserved in liquid nitrogen vapor phase. Analytical flow cytometry was used to check the purity and quantity of each magnetically sorted T cell population. Genomic DNA was isolated from every sorted fraction and measured by UV absorbance on a Nanodrop 2000c.

The sample was memory CD4+ T cells sorted from blood. The sample's cell subset or site label is to be understood as: CD45RA-negative fraction. This clonotype originated in a woman aged 25 to 39 in good health. Recombination connected TRBV12-5 to TRBJ2-6, and 8 junction bases match TRBD1. At the DNA level, the sequence is TGTGCTAGTGGTTTGGCCCGACAGGGGCATATTGGTCCTGGGGCCAACGTCCTGACTTTC. This codes for CASGLARQGHIGPGANVLTF.